This TCR beta chain derives from a study of blood T cell repertoires in COVID-19. Study in general: Samples came from the United States, Italy and Spain, spanning acute and convalescent COVID-19. In each case, the material was cDNA or gDNA derived from T cells, B-cell-depleted T cells, or PBMCs.

Per the original methods: Amplified reference gene primers provided the basis for estimating nucleated cell counts. Only in-frame clones appear in the TCRdb table, and some are missing; sequencing was by immunoSEQ multiplex PCR. The D gene and trimming were derived from the DNA, and the V and J assignments and clone size from that table. The data contain some 96,000 clones, about 77% of them seen just once; the ten biggest clones take up roughly 12%. The CDR3 extends over 17 amino acids. Trimming took 0 bases from V and 3 from J; bases not matched to a gene: 7. CDR1 SGHRS and CDR2 YFSETQ come from the germline V gene. This clone has a handful of counts.

The sample taken for sequencing was peripheral blood. The V call is TRBV5-1, the J call TRBJ1-5, with 9 bases that match TRBD1. This sequence originates from a woman between 70 and 85 years old with acute or convalescent COVID-19. DNA of the CDR3: TGCGCCAGCAGCTTGGGTCTGGGACAGGGTCCCAATCAGCCCCAGCATTTT. It specifies CASSLGLGQGPNQPQHF.